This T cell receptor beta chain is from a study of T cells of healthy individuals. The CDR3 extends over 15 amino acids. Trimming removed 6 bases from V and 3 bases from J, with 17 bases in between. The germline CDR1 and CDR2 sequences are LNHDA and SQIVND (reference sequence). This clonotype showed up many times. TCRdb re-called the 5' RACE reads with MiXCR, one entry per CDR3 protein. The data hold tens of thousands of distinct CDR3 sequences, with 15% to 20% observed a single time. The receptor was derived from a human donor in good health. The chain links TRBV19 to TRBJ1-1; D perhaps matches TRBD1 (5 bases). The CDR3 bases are TGTGCCAGTAGGACCAAAGGGGTCACAGACACTGAAGCTTTCTTT. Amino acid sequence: CASRTKGVTDTEAFF.